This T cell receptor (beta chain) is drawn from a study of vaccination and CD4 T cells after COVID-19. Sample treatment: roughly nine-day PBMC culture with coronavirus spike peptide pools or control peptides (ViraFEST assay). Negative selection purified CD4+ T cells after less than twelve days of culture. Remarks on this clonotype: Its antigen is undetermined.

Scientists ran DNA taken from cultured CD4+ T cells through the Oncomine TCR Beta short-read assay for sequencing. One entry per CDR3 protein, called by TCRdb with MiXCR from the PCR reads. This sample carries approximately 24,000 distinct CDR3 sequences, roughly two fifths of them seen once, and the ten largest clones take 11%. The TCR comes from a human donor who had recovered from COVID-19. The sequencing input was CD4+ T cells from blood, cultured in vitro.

The CDR3 protein is CASSKGPSYGYTF. As DNA, the CDR3 is TGTGCCAGTAGCAAGGGACCGAGCTATGGCTACACCTTC. The chain joins TRBV19 to TRBJ1-2, with D possibly matching TRBD1 (5 bases). Germline loops: CDR1 LNHDA, CDR2 SQIVND (reference sequence). The CDR3 spans 13 residues. Between the trimmed V and J ends, which lost 6 bases and 4 bases, there was a span of 12 bases.